The 22 T cell receptor beta chains reported below all come from one sample, sequenced in a study of cytomegalovirus exposure and HLA in healthy donors (dated by TCRdb to the late 2010s). The receptor library was made with the immunoSEQ multiplex PCR assay. The multiplex PCR relied on a mix of 60 forward primers for TCR Vbeta segments and 13 reverse primers for TCR Jbeta segments. This is the immuneACCESS table as TCRdb keeps it, with only in-frame sequences that have V and J called. A part of the clones is gone; compared with another copy, unresolved V genes explain less than half, and the rest is unexplained. The sample data list approximately 210,000 clones, and around 86% of these were observed just once. About 1.2% of the sample comes from the top ten. Sequences were obtained from PBMCs. Receptors originate from a man aged 30-40 years in good health and CMV-seronegative.

This chain links TRBV7-9 with TRBJ2-4; the match to TRBD2 covers 7 bases. The ends lost 7 bases at V and 0 bases at J; junction bases unmatched: 9. This CDR3 has 16 amino acids. The germline V gene encodes CDR1 SEHNR and CDR2 FQNEAQ (reference sequence). This CDR3 is CASNPSSGLAKNIQYF. CDR3 coding DNA: TGTGCCAGCAACCCCTCTAGCGGTCTAGCCAAAAACATTCAGTACTTC. Full variable domain (rest looked up from reference TRBV7-9 and TRBJ2-4): DTGVSQNPRHKITKRGQNVTFRCDPISEHNRLYWYRQTLGQGPEFLTYFQNEAQLEKSRLLSDRFSAERPKGSFSTLEIQRTEQGDSAMYLCASNPSSGLAKNIQYFGAGTRLSVL.

The rearrangement joins TRBV10-3 to TRBJ2-7, with D possibly matching TRBD2 (6 bases). The germline V gene has CDR1 ENHRY and CDR2 SYGVKD. Between the trimmed V and J ends, which lost 5 bases and 1 base, there was a span of 12 bases. The CDR3 covers 14 residues. The CDR3 coding sequence is TGTGCCATCAGTTACGGGAGTGGTTCCTACGAGCAGTACTTC. Its protein is CAISYGSGSYEQYF.

The chain combines TRBV28 with TRBJ2-3; D is perhaps TRBD1 (6 bases). In germline, CDR1 is MDHEN, CDR2 SYDVKM. Between the trimmed V and J ends, which lost 7 bases and 0 bases, there was a span of 14 bases. This CDR3 spans 15 amino acids. The CDR3 protein is CASTHRDLSTDTQYF. DNA for the CDR3: TGTGCCAGCACTCACAGGGACCTTAGCACAGATACGCAGTATTTT.

CDR3 DNA sequence: TGCAGCGTTATCAGTACTGGGGCCAACGTCCTGACTTTC. Translated: CSVISTGANVLTF. This chain joins TRBV29-1 and TRBJ2-6; D ambiguous. CDR1 and CDR2 (germline): SQVTM, ANQGSEA. This CDR3 comprises 13 residues. V was clipped by 5 bases and J by 2 bases, with 7 bases between them.

This clone was recorded once. The chain joins TRBV4-2 to TRBJ2-3; D might be TRBD2 (7 bases). This CDR3 is built from 16 residues. Germline CDR1 LGHNA, CDR2 YNFKEQ. V was pared by 8 bases and J by 0 bases, with 18 bases between. The CDR3 protein is CASGGGGRPSTDTQYF. Here the CDR3 DNA reads TGTGCCAGCGGGGGGGGCGGGCGCCCTAGCACAGATACGCAGTATTTT.

The V call is TRBV19, the J call TRBJ1-5, with TRBD1 matching 8 bases. Trimming removed 4 bases from V and 6 bases from J; junction bases left unmatched: 11. Germline values: CDR1 LNHDA, CDR2 SQIVND (reference sequence). This CDR3 comprises 16 residues. The DNA of the CDR3 is TGTGCCAGTAGTAGCGGGACAGGTCCACGGGGTCAGCCCCAGCATTTT. It is translated as CASSSGTGPRGQPQHF.

Regarding this clone: A read error may produce the germline difference seen at one junction end. The chain links TRBV7-7 to TRBJ2-2; D not certain. Germline V gene lookup returns CDR1 SSHAT and CDR2 FNYEAQ (reference sequence). The CDR3 sequence is 14 residues long. This CDR3 reads CASSFQEYTGELFF. The CDR3, as DNA: TGTGCTAGCAGCTTTCAGGAATACACCGGGGAGCTGTTTTTT.

The V and J genes are TRBV7-8 and TRBJ2-7; 9 nucleotides match TRBD2. CDR1 and CDR2 (germline): SGHVS, FQNEAQ. V was pared by 5 bases and J by 1 base, with 9 bases of the junction left unmatched. The CDR3 sequence is 16 residues long. The CDR3 bases are TGTGCCAGCAGCCCCGGCGGTAGCGGGAGATCCTACGAGCAGTACTTC. This encodes CASSPGGSGRSYEQYF.

The chain recombines TRBV28 with TRBJ2-7, with TRBD1 as a possible D gene (6 bases). Germline loops: CDR1 MDHEN, CDR2 SYDVKM. The germline V and J ends were trimmed by 5 bases and 2 bases, with 13 bases remaining between them. This CDR3 is 14 amino acids long. Here the CDR3 reads CASSALTGTYEQYF. The CDR3 DNA reads TGTGCCAGCAGTGCATTAACAGGGACCTACGAGCAGTACTTC.

V and J are TRBV28 and TRBJ2-5; 10 bases map to TRBD2. V lost 0 bases and J lost 7; bases outside the gene matches: 8. Germline CDR1 and CDR2: MDHEN and SYDVKM. The CDR3 has 16 amino acids. The CDR3 DNA is TGTGCCAGCAGTTTATGGGGGGCTAGCGGGAGAGGGACCCAGTACTTC. This gives the protein CASSLWGASGRGTQYF.

The chain links TRBV4-1 to TRBJ1-1; TRBD1 matches 7 bases. The CDR3 runs 14 residues. Per germline, CDR1 MGHRA and CDR2 YSYEKL. V trimming: 0 bases; J trimming: 11 bases; junction bases outside the gene matches: 9. In DNA, the CDR3 is TGCGCCAGCAGCCAAGATAACGGACAGGTAGGGGCTTTCTTT. This codes for CASSQDNGQVGAFF.

The chain combines TRBV25-1 with TRBJ1-2; perhaps TRBD1 as D (6 bases). The CDR3 totals 14 residues. Germline-derived CDR1 and CDR2 are MGHDK and SYGVNS. V gave up 7 bases and J gave up 3 bases, with 15 bases separating them. The CDR3 DNA follows: TGTGCCAGCACGGGGGGGGCCGGTTACTATGGCTACACCTTC. Protein product: CASTGGAGYYGYTF.

In this sample, this clone turned up once. CDR3 sequence: CASSLGGIRYNEQFF. DNA of the CDR3: TGTGCCAGCAGCTTGGGCGGGATACGTTACAATGAGCAGTTCTTC. The chain joins TRBV5-4 to TRBJ2-1; D may be TRBD2 (6 bases). The CDR3 runs to 15 residues. Germline V lookup: CDR1 SGHNT, CDR2 YYREEE (reference sequence). V was pared by 0 bases and J by 4 bases, with 11 bases between. Full variable domain (rest looked up from reference TRBV5-4 and TRBJ2-1): ETGVTQSPTHLIKTRGQQVTLRCSSQSGHNTVSWYQQALGQGPQFIFQYYREEENGRGNFPPRFSGLQFPNYSSELNVNALELDDSALYLCASSLGGIRYNEQFFGPGTRLTVL.

This sequence joins TRBV5-4 and TRBJ2-7; 13 bases align to TRBD2. This CDR3 comprises 15 residues. Germline V gene lookup returns CDR1 SGHNT and CDR2 YYREEE (reference sequence). The junction had 8 bases not matched to a gene; V was cut back by 2 bases and J by 9 bases. CDR3 nucleotides: TGTGCCAGCAGCTTATCCGGGACTAGCGGGACGGTGCAGTACTTC. Translation: CASSLSGTSGTVQYF.

This chain uses TRBV20-1 with TRBJ1-2; D may be TRBD1 (5 bases). The V and J ends lost 6 bases and 6 bases respectively, with 11 bases between them. The CDR3 is made up of 11 amino acids. Germline CDR1 is DFQATT and CDR2 is SNEGSKA (reference sequence). DNA of the CDR3: TGCAGTGCCCCAGGGTTTCATGGCTACACCTTC. It is translated as CSAPGFHGYTF.

This clone showed up just a few times. This chain links TRBV4-3 with TRBJ2-3, with D possibly matching TRBD2 (5 bases). CDR3 size: 15 residues. With 4 bases removed from V and 2 bases from J, the gap between germline ends came to 13 bases. CDR1 is LGHNA and CDR2 is YSLEER in the germline V gene. For the CDR3, the DNA is TGCGCCAGCAGCCCCGCTGGACTTCTCACAGATACGCAGTATTTT. Encoded protein: CASSPAGLLTDTQYF.

The gene calls are TRBV27 and TRBJ2-3; D is uncertain. Germline V gene data show CDR1 as MNHEY and CDR2 as SMNVEV (reference sequence). CDR3 length: 13 amino acids. V lost 0 bases and J 3 bases, leaving 4 bases between the germline ends. For the CDR3, the DNA is TGTGCCAGCAGTTTATCAGAGACAGATACGCAGTATTTT. Protein product: CASSLSETDTQYF.

The chain has TRBV5-1 and TRBJ2-3, with a possible D match to TRBD1 (5 bases). The V and J ends lost 3 bases and 1 base respectively, with 18 bases between them. The CDR3 runs to 17 residues. The germline gives CDR1 SGHRS, CDR2 YFSETQ. Written as DNA, the CDR3 is TGCGCCAGCAGCTACCTGGACACCTCGGCTGGCACAGATACGCAGTATTTT. Translated: CASSYLDTSAGTDTQYF.

The rearrangement uses TRBV28 and TRBJ2-5, with D possibly being TRBD1 (6 bases). Germline CDR1 reads MDHEN; CDR2 reads SYDVKM. The ends were cut back, 5 bases at V and 5 bases at J, with 18 bases in the middle. CDR3 size: 15 residues. This CDR3 is CASSAAGTNRETQYF. CDR3 bases: TGTGCCAGCAGTGCTGCCGGGACAAATCGGGAGACCCAGTACTTC. The full variable domain, with the rest looked up from reference TRBV28 and TRBJ2-5, is DVKVTQSSRYLVKRTGEKVFLECVQDMDHENMFWYRQDPGLGLRLIYFSYDVKMKEKGDIPEGYSVSREKKERFSLILESASTNQTSMYLCASSAAGTNRETQYFGPGTRLLVL.

V gene TRBV5-1 combines with J gene TRBJ1-1, with 8 bases lining up with TRBD1. The germline V gene has CDR1 SGHRS and CDR2 YFSETQ. V was clipped by 3 bases and J by 4 bases; unmatched bases: 14. This CDR3 contains 17 residues. The CDR3 here is CASSSGTGPLGRTEAFF. CDR3 sequence (DNA): TGCGCCAGCAGCTCCGGGACAGGACCTCTCGGACGCACTGAAGCTTTCTTT. The variable domain in full, with the rest retrieved from reference TRBV5-1 and TRBJ1-1, is KAGVTQTPRYLIKTRGQQVTLSCSPISGHRSVSWYQQTPGQGLQFLFEYFSETQRNKGNFPGRFSGRQFSNSRSEMNVSTLELGDSALYLCASSSGTGPLGRTEAFFGQGTRLTVV.

The chain is built from TRBV6-6 and TRBJ1-1; D uncertain. CDR1 and CDR2 from the germline V gene are MNHNY and SVGAGI (reference sequence). The CDR3 consists of 12 residues. Trimming pared 6 bases from V and 4 bases from J, leaving 9 bases between. The DNA for the CDR3 is TGTGCCAGCAGCCTAGAGGCCACTGAAGCTTTCTTT. Protein sequence: CASSLEATEAFF.

The V and J genes are TRBV7-2 and TRBJ2-7, with TRBD1 matching over 7 bases. Germline trimming cut 6 bases from V and 2 bases from J; bases unmatched to any gene: 4. Germline V gene lookup returns CDR1 SGHTA and CDR2 FQGNSA. The CDR3 is made up of 13 amino acids. CDR3 sequence: CASSRQGAYEQYF. In DNA form, the CDR3 reads TGTGCCAGCAGTCGTCAGGGGGCCTACGAGCAGTACTTC.